The 17 T cell receptor beta chains presented below share a single source sample, sequenced in a study of naive and memory T cell subsets. Both TRBC1 and TRBC2 were covered by a beta constant-region primer of two equimolar oligonucleotides. The ligated cDNA underwent four PCR rounds using SP2 and nested alpha and beta constant-region primers. TCRdb ran MiXCR on the UMI-ligation and nested PCR reads and lists one entry per CDR3 protein. The sample has about 120,000 distinct CDR3 sequences; 35% to 40% are singletons. Sequencing was carried out using central memory CD4+ T cells from blood. Receptors were obtained from a human donor in good health.

Concerning this clonotype itself: This may be a read error, as it is one base from a much larger clone. This chain connects TRBV2 to TRBJ2-4, with D possibly called TRBD1 or TRBD2 (5 bases each). The germline gives CDR1 SNHLY, CDR2 FYNNEI. The CDR3 length is 15 residues. The CDR3 is CSSRDPGTAKNIQYF. As DNA, the CDR3 is TGTTCCAGCAGGGACCCCGGGACAGCCAAAAACATTCAGTACTTC.

This clonotype was observed at least ten times. J is TRBJ2-7 and V is TRBV6-5; perhaps D is TRBD1 or TRBD2 (5 bases each). CDR1 and CDR2 from the germline V gene are MNHEY and SVGAGI. Trimming removed 2 bases from V and 2 bases from J, with 7 bases in between. CDR3 size: 13 residues. CDR3 loop: CASSYRGAYEQYF. CDR3 coding DNA: TGTGCCAGCAGTTACAGGGGAGCCTACGAGCAGTACTTC.

This clonotype appeared a few times. V is TRBV29-1 and J is TRBJ2-1; D is perhaps TRBD2 (6 bases). The CDR3 contains 13 residues. Germline V CDR1 and CDR2: SQVTM, ANQGSEA. V was cut by 0 bases and J by 15 bases, with 18 bases left in between. The chain's CDR3 is CSVEDHIRGRPFF. The DNA of the CDR3 is TGCAGCGTTGAAGATCATATTCGGGGGAGGCCGTTCTTC.

The V gene is TRBV27, the J gene TRBJ1-5, with D uncertain. The germline V gene encodes CDR1 MNHEY and CDR2 SMNVEV (reference sequence). Deletions cut 6 bases from V and 2 bases from J, with 11 bases between. The CDR3 totals 14 residues. CDR3 region: CASSPRRGNQPQHF. CDR3 DNA sequence: TGTGCCAGCAGCCCACGCAGAGGCAATCAGCCCCAGCATTTT.

The chain links TRBV7-2 to TRBJ2-1; 9 bases agree with TRBD2. Trimming cost V 3 bases and J 13 bases; bases outside gene matches: 4. Looked up from germline, CDR1 is SGHTA and CDR2 is FQGNSA. This CDR3 region has 12 residues. The CDR3 DNA follows: TGTGCCAGCAGCTTTTCCGGGACTAGCCAGTTCTTC. Translation: CASSFSGTSQFF.

This clonotype appeared a few times. The chain employs TRBV27 and TRBJ1-3; 9 bases match TRBD1. Per the germline V gene, CDR1 is MNHEY and CDR2 is SMNVEV (reference sequence). The V segment lost 8 bases and the J segment 6 bases; nucleotides outside the gene matches: 8. This CDR3 comprises 14 residues. CDR3 in amino acids: CASATGGLQNTIYF. The CDR3, as DNA: TGTGCCAGCGCAACAGGGGGCCTTCAAAACACCATATATTTT.

This clonotype came up many times. This sequence joins TRBV28 and TRBJ2-1, with unresolved D. Per the germline V gene, CDR1 is MDHEN and CDR2 is SYDVKM. The CDR3 has 13 residues. V was shortened by 5 bases and J by 6 bases, with 11 bases between the two germline ends. The CDR3 loop reads CASSPHGSNEQFF. CDR3 DNA: TGTGCCAGCAGTCCCCATGGATCCAATGAGCAGTTCTTC. The full variable domain, in which reference TRBV28 and TRBJ2-1 provide the parts outside the CDR3, is DVKVTQSSRYLVKRTGEKVFLECVQDMDHENMFWYRQDPGLGLRLIYFSYDVKMKEKGDIPEGYSVSREKKERFSLILESASTNQTSMYLCASSPHGSNEQFFGPGTRLTVL.

The CDR3 bases are TGTGCCAGCAGCTTGGTCAGGGAGGATACGCAGTATTTT. Amino acids: CASSLVREDTQYF. The V call is TRBV5-4, the J call TRBJ2-3; either TRBD1 or TRBD2 may fit D (5 bases each). The ends were cut back, 0 bases at V and 6 bases at J, with 8 bases in the middle. The CDR3 totals 13 residues. The germline CDR1 and CDR2 sequences are SGHNT and YYREEE (reference sequence).

This clonotype has at least ten counts. CDR3 DNA: TGCAGTGCTAGAGCGGGGTTAGCCAAAAACATTCAGTACTTC. This codes for CSARAGLAKNIQYF. The V call is TRBV20-1, the J call TRBJ2-4; tentatively, D is TRBD2 (5 bases). Trimming left V 1 base short and J 0 bases short, with 7 bases between. This CDR3 is built from 14 residues. CDR1 is DFQATT and CDR2 is SNEGSKA in the germline V gene (reference sequence).

The chain carries TRBV20-1 and TRBJ2-1; D gene unclear. Trimming took 2 bases from V and 5 from J, leaving 13 bases between them. Germline V lookup: CDR1 DFQATT, CDR2 SNEGSKA (reference sequence). This CDR3 contains 14 residues. CDR3 loop: CSARKRVKNNEQFF. CDR3 sequence (DNA): TGCAGTGCTAGAAAACGGGTTAAAAACAATGAGCAGTTCTTC.

This clonotype was recorded many times. The V call is TRBV28, the J call TRBJ2-7; TRBD1 is a possible D gene (5 bases). Deletions cut 3 bases from V and 2 bases from J, with 8 bases between. This CDR3 has 13 amino acids. From germline, CDR1 is MDHEN and CDR2 SYDVKM. CDR3 sequence reads: CASSFRVPYEQYF. CDR3 DNA sequence: TGTGCCAGCAGTTTCAGGGTTCCCTACGAGCAGTACTTC.

The V and J genes are TRBV2 and TRBJ2-1; D not resolved. The CDR3 sequence is 14 residues long. CDR1 and CDR2 (germline): SNHLY, FYNNEI. V lost 7 bases and J lost 1, with 11 bases in between. The CDR3 DNA follows: TGTGCCAGCATGCCCCAGTTGTCCTACAATGAGCAGTTCTTC. Its translation: CASMPQLSYNEQFF.

This clonotype was seen more than once but under ten times. The CDR3 spells CATLAGAGDEQFF. In nucleotides, the CDR3 is TGTGCCACACTAGCGGGAGCAGGGGATGAGCAGTTCTTC. The V gene is TRBV28, the J gene TRBJ2-1; 11 positions match TRBD2. Germline assignment: CDR1 MDHEN and CDR2 SYDVKM. V was clipped by 10 bases and J by 8 bases; unmatched bases: 7. CDR3 length: 13 residues. Looking up the rest from reference TRBV28 and TRBJ2-1 gives the full variable domain: DVKVTQSSRYLVKRTGEKVFLECVQDMDHENMFWYRQDPGLGLRLIYFSYDVKMKEKGDIPEGYSVSREKKERFSLILESASTNQTSMYLCATLAGAGDEQFFGPGTRLTVL.

The rearrangement joins TRBV3-1 to TRBJ2-5; tentative D call: TRBD1 (5 bases). V dropped 0 bases and J dropped 1 base, with 6 bases sitting between them. This CDR3 is 14 amino acids long. Germline assignment: CDR1 LGHDT and CDR2 YNNKEL (reference sequence). CDR3 region: CASSQEGAQETQYF. In nucleotides, the CDR3 is TGTGCCAGCAGCCAAGAAGGGGCCCAAGAGACCCAGTACTTC.

The rearrangement uses TRBV4-2 and TRBJ2-3; D possibly corresponds to TRBD2 (6 bases). The CDR3 totals 16 residues. Germline lookup yields CDR1 LGHNA and CDR2 YNFKEQ. Trimming cost V 3 bases and J 2 bases, with 15 bases left between them. CDR3 amino acids: CASSQGGGVATDTQYF. DNA of the CDR3: TGTGCCAGCAGCCAGGGCGGCGGGGTAGCCACAGATACGCAGTATTTT.

In this sample, this clonotype turned up a few times. The V call is TRBV7-8, the J call TRBJ2-1; D perhaps matches TRBD1 (6 bases). From germline, CDR1 is SGHVS and CDR2 FQNEAQ. This CDR3 is built from 15 residues. Trimming cost V 1 base and J 5 bases, with 12 bases left between them. The CDR3 loop is CASSLGGQTNNEQFF. The CDR3 DNA follows: TGTGCCAGCAGCTTAGGCGGACAGACTAACAATGAGCAGTTCTTC.

V usage is TRBV5-1 and J usage is TRBJ2-1; D may be TRBD1 (6 bases). Trimming removed 4 bases from V and 5 bases from J, with 16 bases in between. The CDR3 has 15 residues. Germline CDR1 is SGHRS and CDR2 is YFSETQ. As DNA, the CDR3 is TGCGCCAGCAGCCCGGGACATATCTTCGACAATGAGCAGTTCTTC. Translated: CASSPGHIFDNEQFF.